Below, one T cell receptor beta chain is given with its context. This sample is part of a study of blood T cell repertoires in COVID-19. The wider study: Samples taken during acute and convalescent COVID-19 were collected in the United States, Italy and Spain.

Per the original methods: Counts of nucleated cells, estimated from reference gene primer amplification, were obtained. Repertoires were generated with immunoSEQ multiplex PCR, while TCRdb's copy carries only in-frame clones and drops some. Clonal size and the V and J genes are those of that table, whereas D and trimming came from the DNA. The sample records 150,000 or so clones, around 85% being singletons. Germline assignment: CDR1 LNHDA and CDR2 SQIVND (reference sequence). This CDR3 region has 16 residues. Trimming removed 4 bases from V and 0 bases from J; junction bases left unmatched: 5. The rearrangement links TRBV19 to TRBJ1-5; TRBD1 aligns across 8 bases. The clonotype was recovered from a woman between 35 and 50 years old with active or convalescent COVID-19. Sequenced: peripheral blood. The CDR3 loop reads CASSKQGGLSNQPQHF. CDR3 coding DNA: TGTGCCAGTAGTAAACAGGGGGGACTTAGCAATCAGCCCCAGCATTTT.